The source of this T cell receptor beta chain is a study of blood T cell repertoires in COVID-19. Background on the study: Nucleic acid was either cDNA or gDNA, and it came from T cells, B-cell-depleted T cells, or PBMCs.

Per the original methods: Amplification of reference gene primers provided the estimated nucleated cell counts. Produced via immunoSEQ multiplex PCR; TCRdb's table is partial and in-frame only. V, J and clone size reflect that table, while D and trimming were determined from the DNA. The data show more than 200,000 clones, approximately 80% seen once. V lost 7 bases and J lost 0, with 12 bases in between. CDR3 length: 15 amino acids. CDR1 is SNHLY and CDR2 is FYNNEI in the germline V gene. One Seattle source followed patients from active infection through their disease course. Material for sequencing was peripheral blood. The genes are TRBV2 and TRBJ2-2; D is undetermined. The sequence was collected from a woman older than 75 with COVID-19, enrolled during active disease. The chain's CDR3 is CASNTRNTNTGELFF. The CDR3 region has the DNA TGTGCCAGCAATACCAGGAATACGAACACCGGGGAGCTGTTTTTT.